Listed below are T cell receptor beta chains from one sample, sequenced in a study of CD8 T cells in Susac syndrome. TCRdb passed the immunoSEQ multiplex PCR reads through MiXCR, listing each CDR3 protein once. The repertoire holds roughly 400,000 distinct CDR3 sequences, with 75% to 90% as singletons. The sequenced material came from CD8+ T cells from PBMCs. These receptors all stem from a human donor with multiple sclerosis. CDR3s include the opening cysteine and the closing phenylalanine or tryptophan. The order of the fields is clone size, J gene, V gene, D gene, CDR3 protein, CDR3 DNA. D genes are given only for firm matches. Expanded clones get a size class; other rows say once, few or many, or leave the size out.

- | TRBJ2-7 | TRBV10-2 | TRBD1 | CASSDVDRTSEQYF | TGCGCCAGCAGTGACGTGGACAGGACCAGCGAGCAGTACTTC
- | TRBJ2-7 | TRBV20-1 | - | CSARDSNFYEQYF | TGCAGTGCTAGGGACAGCAACTTCTACGAGCAGTACTTC
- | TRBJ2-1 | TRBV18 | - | CASSPSRTAQGNEQFF | TGTGCCAGCTCACCAAGCAGGACAGCCCAGGGCAATGAGCAGTTCTTC
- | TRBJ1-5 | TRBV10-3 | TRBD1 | CAISPGGGQPQHF | TGTGCCATCAGCCCAGGGGGAGGACAGCCCCAGCATTTT
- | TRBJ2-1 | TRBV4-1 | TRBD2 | CASSQDSGGGLEQFF | TGCGCCAGCAGCCAAGATAGCGGGGGAGGGTTGGAGCAGTTCTTC
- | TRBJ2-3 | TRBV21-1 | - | CASSKEVQGDTQYF | TGTGCCAGCAGCAAAGAGGTACAGGGTGATACGCAGTATTTT
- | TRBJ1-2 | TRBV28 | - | CASSLSPVGGASGYTF | TGTGCCAGCAGTTTAAGTCCTGTGGGAGGGGCAAGCGGCTACACCTTC
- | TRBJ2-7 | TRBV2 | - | CASRKGRNYEQYF | TGTGCCAGCAGGAAAGGACGGAACTACGAGCAGTACTTC
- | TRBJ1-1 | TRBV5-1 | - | CTSRHESSEAFF | TGCACCAGCAGGCACGAATCGTCGGAGGCTTTCTTT
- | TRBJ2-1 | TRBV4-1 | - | CASSQDRADYNEQFF | TGCGCCAGCAGCCAAGATCGGGCGGACTACAATGAGCAGTTCTTC
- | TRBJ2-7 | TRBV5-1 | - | CASSEDVDEQYF | TGCGCCAGCAGCGAAGACGTAGACGAGCAGTACTTC
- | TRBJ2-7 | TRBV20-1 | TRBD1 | CSARDPRQGYEQYF | TGCAGTGCTAGAGATCCAAGACAGGGCTACGAGCAGTACTTC
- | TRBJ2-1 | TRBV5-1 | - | CASSPSEGNEQFF | TGCGCCAGCAGCCCGTCGGAGGGCAATGAGCAGTTCTTC
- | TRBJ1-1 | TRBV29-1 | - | CSVDKGDEAFF | TGCAGCGTTGACAAAGGGGATGAAGCTTTCTTT
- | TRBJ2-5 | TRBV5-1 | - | CASSLKGETQYF | TGCGCCAGCAGCTTGAAAGGGGAGACCCAGTACTTC
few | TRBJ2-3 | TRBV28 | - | CASKLPGTDTQYF | TGTGCCAGCAAGCTTCCGGGGACAGATACGCAGTATTTT
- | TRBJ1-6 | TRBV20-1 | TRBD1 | CSARDYRGPHNSPLHF | TGCAGTGCTAGAGACTACAGGGGGCCTCATAATTCACCCCTCCACTTT
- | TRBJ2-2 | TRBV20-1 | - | CSALPPGTENTGELFF | TGCAGTGCCCTACCCCCCGGGACCGAGAACACCGGGGAGCTGTTTTTT
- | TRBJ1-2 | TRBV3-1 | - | CASSPGGTPGWGYTF | TGTGCCAGCAGCCCCGGCGGCACCCCTGGATGGGGCTACACCTTC
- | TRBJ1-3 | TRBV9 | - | CASSSIRDTSAGNTIYF | TGTGCCAGCAGCTCCATCCGGGACACATCTGCTGGAAACACCATATATTTT
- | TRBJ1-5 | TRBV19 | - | CASSMTGNTNQPQHF | TGTGCCAGTAGTATGACGGGGAACACCAATCAGCCCCAGCATTTT
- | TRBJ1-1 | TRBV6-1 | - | CASVLRGTEAFF | TGTGCCAGCGTGTTACGTGGAACTGAAGCTTTCTTT
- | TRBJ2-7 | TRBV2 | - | CASSEARFGSYEQYF | TGTGCCAGCAGTGAAGCGCGATTTGGATCCTACGAGCAGTACTTC
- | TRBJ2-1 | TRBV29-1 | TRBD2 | CSVHGGNEQFF | TGCAGCGTTCACGGGGGGAATGAGCAGTTCTTC
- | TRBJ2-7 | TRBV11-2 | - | CASSGDLVYEQYF | TGTGCCAGCAGTGGGGACTTAGTCTACGAGCAGTACTTC
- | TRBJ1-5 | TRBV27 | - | CASSPHPTGWQPQHF | TGTGCCAGCAGCCCACATCCCACAGGGTGGCAGCCCCAGCATTTT